Listed below are T cell receptor beta chains from one sample, sequenced in a study of graft-versus-host responses after intestinal transplantation. The data were produced by immunoSEQ multiplex PCR, yet TCRdb's version contains in-frame clones alone and is incomplete. Of 100,000 to 140,000 clones in the sample, 87% were seen once. Antigens of these TCRs are unknown. The specimen was unstimulated CD4+ T cells sorted from spleen or lymph node cells, collected before transplant. The receptors were sampled from a human donor who was the organ donor for an intestinal transplant. The CDR3 runs from the conserved cysteine through the conserved F or W. A D gene is named only where the DNA matches it firmly. A row's size may be missing; if present it is once, few, many or a size class.

J,length,D,size,V,CDR3,DNA
TRBJ2-3,18,TRBD2,.,TRBV5-1,CASSWVGTSGRALNTQYF,TGCGCCAGCAGCTGGGTAGGGACTAGCGGGAGGGCCTTAAATACGCAGTATTTT
TRBJ2-2,14,.,.,TRBV9,CASSTRRRAGELFF,TGTGCCAGCAGCACCCGACGAAGGGCCGGGGAGCTGTTTTTT
TRBJ1-3,15,.,.,TRBV9,CASSVAPGSGNTIYF,TGTGCCAGCAGCGTAGCTCCAGGGTCTGGAAACACCATATATTTT
TRBJ2-2,12,.,.,TRBV4-1,CASGPNTGELFF,TGCGCCAGCGGCCCCAACACCGGGGAGCTGTTTTTT
TRBJ2-7,13,.,few,TRBV18,CASSPLTRDEQYF,TGTGCCAGCTCACCACTCACTAGGGACGAGCAGTACTTC
TRBJ2-5,14,TRBD1,.,TRBV7-9,CASSLAGGEETQYF,TGTGCCAGCAGCTTAGCAGGGGGCGAAGAGACCCAGTACTTC
TRBJ1-1,14,TRBD1,.,TRBV2,CASTRTGRSTEAFF,TGTGCCAGCACCCGGACAGGGAGAAGCACTGAAGCTTTCTTT
TRBJ1-1,11,.,.,TRBV20-1,CSATQGREAFF,TGCAGTGCTACGCAGGGGCGTGAAGCTTTCTTT
TRBJ2-1,15,.,.,TRBV5-1,CASSLAGFRGGEQFF,TGCGCCAGCAGCTTGGCCGGTTTCAGGGGCGGGGAGCAGTTCTTC
TRBJ2-3,15,TRBD2,.,TRBV19,CASSIGGLDTDTQYF,TGTGCCAGTAGTATAGGGGGACTAGACACAGATACGCAGTATTTT
TRBJ1-4,17,.,.,TRBV9,CASSVSAYSATNEKLFF,TGTGCCAGCAGCGTATCCGCCTACTCTGCAACTAATGAAAAACTGTTTTTT
TRBJ1-2,15,.,.,TRBV18,CASSPPKGEGGGYTF,TGTGCCAGCTCACCACCGAAGGGCGAGGGAGGCGGCTACACCTTC
TRBJ1-5,14,.,.,TRBV5-1,CASSLGGGNQPQHF,TGCGCCAGCAGCTTGGGGGGCGGCAATCAGCCCCAGCATTTT
TRBJ1-1,15,.,.,TRBV9,CASSVGSLGGTEAFF,TGTGCCAGCAGCGTAGGAAGTTTGGGGGGCACTGAAGCTTTCTTT
TRBJ2-1,17,.,.,TRBV7-3,CASSLKGGLAFYNEQFF,TGTGCCAGCAGCTTAAAGGGGGGCCTAGCGTTCTACAATGAGCAGTTCTTC
TRBJ2-3,13,.,.,TRBV11-2,CASSLGPADTQYF,TGTGCCAGCAGCTTAGGGCCCGCAGATACGCAGTATTTT
TRBJ1-2,14,.,.,TRBV6-6,CASSYSWGPNGYTF,TGTGCCAGCAGTTACTCGTGGGGCCCCAATGGCTACACCTTC
TRBJ2-3,16,TRBD2,once,TRBV18,CASSPYGGGAQDTQYF,TGTGCCAGCTCACCATATGGCGGGGGGGCGCAAGATACGCAGTATTTT
TRBJ2-3,15,TRBD2,.,TRBV14,CASSLWTSRTDTQYF,TGTGCCAGCAGCCTTTGGACTAGCCGCACAGATACGCAGTATTTT
TRBJ1-3,14,.,few,TRBV19,CASSPGSTGNTIYF,TGTGCCAGTAGTCCCGGGAGTACTGGAAACACCATATATTTT
TRBJ2-5,14,.,once,TRBV7-9,CASSPHLTGESQYF,TGTGCCAGCAGCCCCCACTTGACGGGAGAGTCCCAGTACTTC
TRBJ2-2,16,.,.,TRBV4-2,CASSQEGGINTGELFF,TGTGCCAGCAGCCAGGAGGGGGGAATCAACACCGGGGAGCTGTTTTTT
TRBJ1-1,12,TRBD1,.,TRBV11-2,CASSLSGGEAFF,TGTGCCAGCAGCTTATCAGGGGGCGAAGCTTTCTTT
TRBJ2-3,12,.,.,TRBV30,CAWSVLLGGQYF,TGTGCCTGGAGTGTACTTTTGGGGGGGCAGTATTTT
TRBJ2-1,12,TRBD2,.,TRBV10-3,CAISVLAGVQFF,TGTGCCATCAGTGTCTTGGCGGGAGTGCAGTTCTTC
TRBJ1-4,14,TRBD1,few,TRBV7-9,CASSKGAPNEKLFF,TGTGCCAGCAGCAAGGGGGCACCTAATGAAAAACTGTTTTTT
TRBJ1-3,14,.,.,TRBV4-1,CASSQPQSGNTIYF,TGCGCCAGCAGCCAACCCCAATCTGGAAACACCATATATTTT
TRBJ1-6,15,.,.,TRBV7-2,CASSLQVDYNSPLHF,TGTGCCAGCAGCTTACAGGTCGACTATAATTCACCCCTCCACTTT
TRBJ1-3,20,.,.,TRBV10-3,CAISESLSWAGLRSGNTIYF,TGTGCCATCAGTGAGTCGTTGTCTTGGGCAGGCCTTCGCTCTGGAAACACCATATATTTT
TRBJ1-1,13,.,.,TRBV5-4,CASSPAANTEAFF,TGTGCCAGCAGCCCGGCGGCGAACACTGAAGCTTTCTTT
TRBJ2-5,17,TRBD2,.,TRBV19,CASSSGLAGAKQETQYF,TGTGCCAGTAGTTCTGGACTAGCGGGGGCCAAACAAGAGACCCAGTACTTC
TRBJ1-4,12,TRBD1,few,TRBV28,CASSGDSEKLFF,TGTGCCAGCAGTGGGGACAGCGAAAAACTGTTTTTT
TRBJ1-5,17,TRBD1,.,TRBV15,CATSRGQGLGINQPQHF,TGTGCCACCAGCAGAGGACAGGGCCTGGGGATTAATCAGCCCCAGCATTTT
TRBJ2-5,14,.,.,TRBV4-2,CASSRMDSGETQYF,TGTGCCAGCAGCCGAATGGACAGCGGGGAGACCCAGTACTTC
TRBJ1-4,15,.,few,TRBV18,CASSLQAKPGEKLFF,TGTGCCAGCTCTCTACAGGCAAAACCAGGAGAAAAACTGTTTTTT
TRBJ2-2,13,.,.,TRBV7-2,CASSSRYTGELFF,TGTGCCAGCAGCTCGAGATACACCGGGGAGCTGTTTTTT
TRBJ2-3,16,TRBD2,.,TRBV9,CASSVETSGRGDTQYF,TGTGCCAGCAGCGTCGAGACTAGCGGGAGGGGAGATACGCAGTATTTT
TRBJ1-4,13,.,few,TRBV19,CASSRTTNEKLFF,TGTGCCAGTAGTAGGACAACTAATGAAAAACTGTTTTTT
TRBJ2-7,14,.,.,TRBV2,CASLLGGNTYEQYF,TGTGCCAGCCTCTTAGGGGGAAATACCTACGAGCAGTACTTC
TRBJ2-3,13,.,once,TRBV6-5,CASSNRLTDTQYF,TGTGCCAGCAGTAACAGGCTCACAGATACGCAGTATTTT
TRBJ2-4,12,.,.,TRBV2,CASNIYKNIQYF,TGTGCCAGCAACATCTACAAAAACATTCAGTACTTC
TRBJ2-7,14,TRBD2,.,TRBV9,CASSSGLAAYEQYF,TGTGCCAGCAGCTCGGGACTAGCGGCCTACGAGCAGTACTTC
TRBJ2-5,15,.,.,TRBV19,CASSIRTTKAETQYF,TGTGCCAGTAGTATACGAACCACTAAGGCAGAGACCCAGTACTTC
TRBJ2-1,16,.,.,TRBV5-6,CASSLGGGPPYNEQFF,TGTGCCAGCAGCTTGGGCGGGGGCCCACCTTACAATGAGCAGTTCTTC
TRBJ2-5,15,TRBD2,.,TRBV7-2,CASSFRLANRETQYF,TGTGCCAGCAGCTTTCGACTAGCGAACCGGGAGACCCAGTACTTC
TRBJ2-1,15,TRBD2,.,TRBV19,CASRTSGGAYNEQFF,TGTGCCAGTAGGACTAGCGGGGGGGCCTACAATGAGCAGTTCTTC
TRBJ2-1,16,TRBD1,once,TRBV7-8,CASSSYTGTVNNEQFF,TGTGCCAGCAGTTCCTATACCGGGACAGTAAACAATGAGCAGTTCTTC
TRBJ2-3,15,TRBD1,once,TRBV18,CASSPQQGYTDTQYF,TGTGCCAGCTCACCACAACAGGGGTATACAGATACGCAGTATTTT
TRBJ2-2,17,TRBD2,.,TRBV5-5,CVSSWGLGGPGTGELFF,TGTGTCAGCAGCTGGGGCCTGGGAGGGCCGGGCACCGGGGAGCTGTTTTTT
TRBJ1-4,15,.,medium-sized,TRBV7-9,CASSLEGGNNEKLFF,TGTGCCAGCAGCTTAGAGGGGGGCAATAATGAAAAACTGTTTTTT
TRBJ1-5,12,.,few,TRBV7-9,CASSRSNQPQHF,TGTGCCAGCAGCCGGAGCAATCAGCCCCAGCATTTT
TRBJ1-1,15,TRBD1,.,TRBV7-2,CASSLMGTGGTEAFF,TGTGCCAGCAGCTTAATGGGGACAGGGGGCACTGAAGCTTTCTTT
TRBJ1-1,13,.,.,TRBV7-3,CASSLQGYTEAFF,TGTGCCAGCAGCTTGCAGGGTTACACTGAAGCTTTCTTT
TRBJ2-2,16,.,.,TRBV11-2,CASRGWGNANTGELFF,TGTGCCAGCAGGGGGTGGGGGAACGCGAACACCGGGGAGCTGTTTTTT
TRBJ2-7,16,.,.,TRBV9,CASSVCTGNYIYEQYF,TGTGCCAGCAGCGTTTGTACCGGGAACTATATCTACGAGCAGTACTTC
TRBJ2-7,12,.,.,TRBV6-1,CASMKNTYEQYF,TGTGCCAGCATGAAAAACACCTACGAGCAGTACTTC